This TCR beta chain was identified during a study of a mutant IDH1 vaccine in newly diagnosed glioma. Germline V CDR1 and CDR2: MDHEN, SYDVKM. Unmatched junction bases numbered 3, after V lost 7 bases and J lost 4 bases. The CDR3 is 13 amino acids. Details on this clone: Its antigen is not identified.

The time point is: week 23, last vaccination. Alongside topical imiquimod, each dose of vaccine comprised 300 ug of mutant IDH1 20-mer peptide. Clones were read by immunoSEQ multiplex PCR, and TCRdb kept only the in-frame ones, dropping some. The table has 9,000 to 13,000 clones, 88% seen once. Specimen: PBMCs, collected from a glioma patient whose treatment included an IDH1 peptide vaccine. This clonotype was obtained from a woman between 40 and 55 years old with glioma. Some clones in this sample may be carry-over from other donors' samples. The gene calls are TRBV28 and TRBJ2-7; 11 bases line up with TRBD2. The CDR3 coding sequence is TGTGCCAGCACCACTAGCGGGAGATACGAGCAGTACTTC. It translates to CASTTSGRYEQYF.